What follows are 19 T cell receptor beta chains derived from one specimen sequenced in a study of CD8+ T cells in alopecia areata. Treatment noted: oral pan-JAK inhibitor, 5-10 mg twice daily. RNA extraction was followed by reverse transcription into cDNA, which acted as the sequencing template. Sequencing was performed with immunoSEQ multiplex PCR; in TCRdb, only in-frame clones are kept and a portion is missing. The sample yields roughly 200,000 clones, about 53% seen once. Sample: CD8+ T cells sorted from blood, taken at week 24, from a patient treated with tofacitinib. The origin of the receptors is a human donor with alopecia areata.

V usage is TRBV4-3 and J usage is TRBJ2-2, with 10 bases that match TRBD2. This CDR3 spans 16 amino acids. Germline assignment: CDR1 LGHNA and CDR2 YSLEER. Germline trimming cut 1 base from V and 5 bases from J; bases unmatched to any gene: 4. The CDR3 loop is CASSQVLAGSTGELFF. In nucleotides, the CDR3 is TGCGCCAGCAGCCAAGTACTAGCGGGATCTACCGGGGAGCTGTTTTTT.

In its sample, this clone was seen a few times. The V call is TRBV6-6, the J call TRBJ2-3; 7 bases are a match to TRBD2. V lost 3 bases to trimming and J lost 3 bases; unmatched junction nucleotides: 9. This CDR3 contains 16 residues. In germline, CDR1 is MNHNY, CDR2 SVGAGI (reference sequence). This chain's CDR3 is CASSYLRGGNTDTQYF. The CDR3, as DNA: TGTGCCAGCAGTTATCTAAGGGGAGGGAATACAGATACGCAGTATTTT.

This clone was counted between two and nine times. The chain combines TRBV7-8 with TRBJ1-5, with a weak D call TRBD1 (6 bases). Germline CDR1 and CDR2: SGHVS and FQNEAQ. Trimming took 0 bases from V and 7 from J, leaving 16 bases between them. The CDR3 has 16 residues. CDR3 bases: TGTGCCAGCAGCTTAGCCATGGACAGCCATGACCAGCCCCAGCATTTT. Protein sequence: CASSLAMDSHDQPQHF. Looking up the rest from reference TRBV7-8 and TRBJ1-5 gives the full variable domain: GAGVSQSPRYKVAKRGQDVALRCDPISGHVSLFWYQQALGQGPEFLTYFQNEAQLDKSGLPSDRFFAERPEGSVSTLKIQRTQQEDSAVYLCASSLAMDSHDQPQHFGDGTRLSIL.

V is TRBV2 and J is TRBJ1-1; D gene unclear. CDR1 and CDR2 (germline): SNHLY, FYNNEI. V lost 3 bases and J 2 bases, leaving 10 bases between the germline ends. The CDR3 covers 14 residues. DNA for the CDR3: TGTGCCAGCAGTGATTTTTCGGAAAACACTGAAGCTTTCTTT. Translating it yields CASSDFSENTEAFF.

The rearrangement joins TRBV5-1 to TRBJ2-1; D not certain. Germline loops: CDR1 SGHRS, CDR2 YFSETQ. This CDR3 has 14 residues. V lost 0 bases and J lost 8, with 12 bases in between. The CDR3 coding sequence is TGCGCCAGCAGCTTGGAGTTGGGAACGGATGAGCAGTTCTTC. Its protein product is CASSLELGTDEQFF.

Comments on this clone: The sample has other DNA sequences that encode this CDR3 too. This chain connects TRBV29-1 to TRBJ1-2, with 8 bases matching TRBD1. Trimming removed 6 bases from V and 2 bases from J; junction bases left unmatched: 2. Germline V gene lookup returns CDR1 SQVTM and CDR2 ANQGSEA. The CDR3 spans 12 residues. CDR3 loop: CSVGQGNYGYTF. DNA for the CDR3: TGCAGCGTCGGACAGGGAAACTATGGCTACACCTTC.

V and J are TRBV27 and TRBJ2-7, with no clear D. The CDR3 is 13 amino acids. The V and J ends lost 4 bases and 0 bases respectively, with 7 bases between them. Looked up from germline, CDR1 is MNHEY and CDR2 is SMNVEV (reference sequence). The CDR3: CASSYENSYEQYF. CDR3 DNA: TGTGCCAGCAGTTATGAGAACTCCTACGAGCAGTACTTC.

This clone was counted a single time. The chain combines TRBV30 with TRBJ1-2; 8 bases are shared with TRBD1. From germline, CDR1 is GTSNPN and CDR2 SVGIG (reference sequence). The V gene end was trimmed by 5 bases and the J gene end by 7 bases; junction bases not matched to a gene: 18. The CDR3 totals 16 residues. Written as DNA, the CDR3 is TGTGCCTGGTCCTACCCGGGACAGGAGTGGGTTCTTGGCTACACCTTC. Protein sequence: CAWSYPGQEWVLGYTF.

The rearrangement uses TRBV7-2 and TRBJ1-2; 7 positions match TRBD1. Germline CDR1 and CDR2: SGHTA and FQGNSA. The V and J ends lost 2 bases and 0 bases, in that order; junction bases with no gene match: 12. The CDR3 runs to 18 residues. The CDR3 DNA follows: TGTGCCAGCAGCTTAACCTTTATGGGACAGTTAGCTAACTATGGCTACACCTTC. It encodes CASSLTFMGQLANYGYTF. Based on the CDR3 plus reference TRBV7-2 and TRBJ1-2, the full variable domain is GAGVSQSPSNKVTEKGKDVELRCDPISGHTALYWYRQSLGQGLEFLIYFQGNSAPDKSGLPSDRFSAERTGGSVSTLTIQRTQQEDSAVYLCASSLTFMGQLANYGYTFGSGTRLTVV.

This chain links TRBV9 with TRBJ2-1, with D perhaps TRBD1 or TRBD2 (5 bases each). This CDR3 comprises 15 residues. Trimming took off 0 bases at V and 2 bases at J, with 9 bases between the two ends. Germline loops: CDR1 SGDLS, CDR2 YYNGEE. CDR3 nucleotides: TGTGCCAGCAGCGTAGTCGGGGACCCCTACAATGAGCAGTTCTTC. It translates to CASSVVGDPYNEQFF.

A few counts support this clone. CDR3 DNA sequence: TGTGCCAGCAGTGAACCCGACAGGGTAACTGAAGCTTTCTTT. Translating it yields CASSEPDRVTEAFF. The V and J genes are TRBV27 and TRBJ1-1; 7 positions agree with TRBD1. The CDR3 has 14 residues. Unmatched junction bases numbered 8, after V lost 5 bases and J lost 5 bases. Germline CDR1 MNHEY, CDR2 SMNVEV (reference sequence).

The rearrangement links TRBV30 to TRBJ2-7; 8 positions agree with TRBD1. V trimming: 2 bases; J trimming: 5 bases; junction bases outside the gene matches: 2. This CDR3 has 12 residues. CDR1 is GTSNPN and CDR2 is SVGIG in the germline V gene (reference sequence). CDR3 coding DNA: TGTGCCTGGAGTTCGACAGGGGACGAGCAGTACTTC. The encoded protein is CAWSSTGDEQYF.

V and J are TRBV6-5 and TRBJ1-2; perhaps TRBD1 as D (6 bases). V was trimmed by 4 bases and J by 6 bases, leaving 6 bases between them. Germline CDR1 reads MNHEY; CDR2 reads SVGAGI. The length of the CDR3 is 11 residues. CDR3 protein: CASSSGDGYTF. The CDR3 bases are TGTGCCAGCAGTTCAGGGGATGGCTACACCTTC.

This chain uses TRBV11-2 with TRBJ1-2; no definite D call. V lost 0 bases and J lost 6, with 5 bases in between. The CDR3 consists of 12 residues. The germline V gene has CDR1 SGHAT and CDR2 FQNNGV. The CDR3 sequence is CASSLDGDGYTF. The CDR3 coding sequence is TGTGCCAGCAGCTTAGATGGGGATGGCTACACCTTC.

The sample holds a few counts of this clone. In DNA form, the CDR3 reads TGCAGCGTTGCGATTTGGACAGGGAGGCGCGAGCAGTACTTC. Translating it yields CSVAIWTGRREQYF. The genes are TRBV29-1 and TRBJ2-5; 8 bases are shared with TRBD1. The DNA end is a closer match to TRBJ2-7, so the J assignment may be wrong. The CDR3 consists of 14 residues. The germline gives CDR1 SQVTM, CDR2 ANQGSEA.

A word on this clone: Other DNA sequences from this sample encode an identical CDR3 as well. CDR3 nucleotide sequence: TGCAGCGTTGAGGGAACAGGGAACACTGAAGCTTTCTTT. Translating it yields CSVEGTGNTEAFF. The chain recombines TRBV29-1 with TRBJ1-1; tentatively, D is TRBD1 (5 bases). Germline V gene data show CDR1 as SQVTM and CDR2 as ANQGSEA. The CDR3 has 13 amino acids. Trimming shortened V by 3 bases and J by 1 base, and 9 bases separated the two germline ends.

The chain uses TRBV15 and TRBJ2-1; TRBD2 might be the D (5 bases). CDR3 length equals 16 residues. Germline V gene sequence: CDR1 LNHNV, CDR2 YYDKDF (reference sequence). V was shortened by 4 bases and J by 4 bases, with 17 bases between the two germline ends. CDR3 sequence (DNA): TGTGCCACCAGCACTCACTCCGGGGTCCTTTACAATGAGCAGTTCTTC. It specifies CATSTHSGVLYNEQFF.

The gene calls are TRBV7-6 and TRBJ1-6; 9 bases agree with TRBD1. Germline CDR1 reads SGHVS; CDR2 reads FNYEAQ. After removal of 5 bases from V and 17 bases from J, the junction contained 13 bases not matched to a gene. This CDR3 has 14 residues. CDR3 residues: CASSVSTTGGFVHF. CDR3 nucleotide sequence: TGTGCCAGCAGCGTATCGACGACAGGGGGATTCGTCCACTTT.

This clone was seen more than once but under ten times. The genes are TRBV9 and TRBJ1-6; tentative D call: TRBD1 (5 bases). CDR3 length equals 11 residues. V shed 8 bases and J shed 14 bases, with 14 bases lying between them. Germline CDR1 reads SGDLS; CDR2 reads YYNGEE. CDR3: CASGALPSLHF. The CDR3 DNA reads TGTGCCAGTGGGGCCCTTCCATCCCTCCACTTT.